These T cell receptor beta chains were read from a single sample in a study of PD-1 blockade in classical Hodgkin lymphoma. Assay: immunoSEQ multiplex PCR; the TCRdb copy retains only in-frame clones and omits some. The profile shows over 10,000 clones, 65% to 90% of them singletons. Material: peripheral blood mononuclear cells (PBMCs), obtained at baseline. All receptors come from a human donor with classical Hodgkin lymphoma. The CDR3 runs from the conserved cysteine through the conserved F or W. A D gene is named only where the DNA matches it firmly. For some rows the clone size is stated as once, few or many, or as a class when expanded; others skip it.

TRBJ2-1,TRBV6-1,once,TRBD2,CASSESGSGNEQFF,TGTGCCAGCAGTGAAAGTGGTAGCGGGAATGAGCAGTTCTTC
TRBJ2-3,TRBV27,NA,NA,CASCPRANTDTQYF,TGTGCCAGCTGCCCGCGGGCCAACACAGATACGCAGTATTTT
TRBJ2-1,TRBV11-1,once,NA,CASSLGRVNEQFF,TGTGCCAGCAGCTTGGGCAGGGTCAATGAGCAGTTCTTC
TRBJ1-5,TRBV19,NA,NA,CASSIGQAYSNQPQHF,TGTGCCAGTAGTATAGGACAAGCGTATAGCAATCAGCCCCAGCATTTT
TRBJ2-5,TRBV28,NA,NA,CASSFFGFGAQYF,TGTGCCAGCAGTTTTTTCGGGTTCGGGGCCCAGTACTTC
TRBJ2-2,TRBV2,NA,NA,CASNEPGSTGELFF,TGTGCCAGCAACGAGCCCGGCAGCACCGGGGAGCTGTTTTTT
TRBJ1-2,TRBV7-8,NA,TRBD1,CASSQGQPYGYTF,TGTGCCAGCAGCCAGGGACAGCCGTATGGCTACACCTTC
TRBJ2-3,TRBV11-2,few,TRBD2,CASSLVAPSGGDTQYF,TGTGCCAGCAGCTTAGTGGCCCCTAGCGGGGGGGATACGCAGTATTTT
TRBJ2-7,TRBV21-1,NA,NA,CASSTSSGRASYEQYF,TGTGCCAGCAGCACCAGTAGCGGGAGGGCTTCCTACGAGCAGTACTTC
TRBJ2-7,TRBV5-1,medium-sized,TRBD1,CASSLSMTGGVVEQYF,TGCGCCAGCAGCTTAAGCATGACAGGGGGCGTCGTCGAGCAGTACTTC
TRBJ1-5,TRBV6-5,few,NA,CASSYSGTGVQPQHF,TGTGCCAGCAGTTACTCGGGGACCGGGGTTCAGCCCCAGCATTTT
TRBJ1-4,TRBV20-1,NA,NA,CSARDREKLFF,TGCAGTGCTAGAGATCGTGAAAAACTGTTTTTT
TRBJ1-1,TRBV6-6,once,TRBD1,CASRINRDRRAFF,TGTGCCAGCAGAATAAACCGGGACAGAAGGGCTTTCTTT
TRBJ2-4,TRBV5-4,NA,TRBD1,CASSFFAGTGVPNIQYF,TGTGCCAGCAGCTTCTTTGCGGGGACAGGGGTTCCAAACATTCAGTACTTC
TRBJ2-7,TRBV27,NA,NA,CASSFDTQGAYEQYF,TGTGCCAGCAGTTTCGACACCCAAGGGGCCTACGAGCAGTACTTC
TRBJ1-3,TRBV11-2,NA,NA,CASSRTGQYSGNTIYF,TGTGCCAGCAGCCGAACCGGACAGTACTCTGGAAACACCATATATTTT
TRBJ1-4,TRBV5-4,NA,TRBD1,CASSSRDSVNEKLFF,TGTGCCAGCAGCTCCCGGGACAGTGTAAATGAAAAACTGTTTTTT
TRBJ2-1,TRBV27,NA,NA,CASSRGLGARAGNEQFF,TGTGCCAGCAGCCGAGGACTCGGCGCCCGAGCAGGCAATGAGCAGTTCTTC
TRBJ1-5,TRBV7-8,few,NA,CASSLMTGPQHF,TGTGCCAGCAGCTTAATGACGGGGCCCCAGCATTTT